This T cell receptor beta chain appears in the sequencing data of a study of cytomegalovirus exposure and HLA in healthy donors. Notes on the study in general: In a later analysis, the majority of CMV-associated beta chains seemingly showed HLA restriction. Available immune exposure information was restricted to CMV serostatus only.

This CDR3 is built from 11 residues. Per germline, CDR1 MNHEY and CDR2 SVGAGI. The V gene lost 6 bases and the J gene lost 7 bases, with 7 bases spanning the gap. PCR involved 60 Vbeta and 13 Jbeta primers. The table came from immunoSEQ multiplex PCR; TCRdb's copy has only in-frame clones and leaves some out. The sample comprises roughly 200,000 clones, about 82% of which are singletons, and about 3.1% rests with the top ten. Comments on this clone: What it binds is unknown.

The TCR originated in a man aged 25 to 45 in good health and CMV-seronegative. Input material: PBMCs. The V and J genes are TRBV6-5 and TRBJ2-1, with D uncertain. CDR3 sequence (DNA): TGTGCCAGCAGGAACAATAATGAGCAGTTCTTC. It translates to CASRNNNEQFF.